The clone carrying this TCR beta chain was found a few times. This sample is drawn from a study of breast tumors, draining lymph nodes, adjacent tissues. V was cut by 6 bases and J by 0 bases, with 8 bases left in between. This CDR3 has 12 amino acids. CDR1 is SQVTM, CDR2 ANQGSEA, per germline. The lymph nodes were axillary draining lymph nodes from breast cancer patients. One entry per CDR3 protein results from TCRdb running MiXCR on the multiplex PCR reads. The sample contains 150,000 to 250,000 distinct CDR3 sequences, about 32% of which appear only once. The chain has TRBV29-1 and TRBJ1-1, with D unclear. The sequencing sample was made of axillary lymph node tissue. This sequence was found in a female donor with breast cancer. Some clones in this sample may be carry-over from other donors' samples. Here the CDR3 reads CSVSQMNTEAFF. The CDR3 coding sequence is TGCAGCGTCTCCCAAATGAACACTGAAGCTTTCTTT.